This T cell receptor beta chain was recorded in a study of blood T cell repertoires in COVID-19. Study as a whole: PBMCs, B-cell-depleted T cells, or T cells provided the cDNA or gDNA that made up the material.

Sequencing used immunoSEQ multiplex PCR; TCRdb keeps in-frame clones, though not all of them. Among 350,000 to 450,000 clones, 70% to 90% were seen once, and the ten largest hold 1.5% to 1.8%. This receptor was obtained from a middle-aged woman with COVID-19, enrolled during active disease. The sequenced sample was peripheral blood.

The CDR3 DNA sequence: TGTGCCAGCAGCCCAAGTTCGGGACAGGGTAGGAATGAGCAGTTCTTC. Translating gives CASSPSSGQGRNEQFF. The rearrangement uses TRBV7-2 and TRBJ2-1; 9 nucleotides align to TRBD1. CDR1 and CDR2 from the germline V gene are SGHTA and FQGNSA. The CDR3 has 16 residues. V lost 5 bases to trimming and J lost 7 bases; unmatched junction nucleotides: 12. Supplemented by reference TRBV7-2 and TRBJ2-1, the full variable domain reads GAGVSQSPSNKVTEKGKDVELRCDPISGHTALYWYRQSLGQGLEFLIYFQGNSAPDKSGLPSDRFSAERTGGSVSTLTIQRTQQEDSAVYLCASSPSSGQGRNEQFFGPGTRLTVL.